Described below is a single T cell receptor (beta chain) sequence and its context. This sample stems from a study of blood T cell repertoires in COVID-19. Across the study: The origin of the acute and convalescent COVID-19 samples was the United States, Italy and Spain. From T cells, B-cell-depleted T cells, or PBMCs came the material, which was cDNA or gDNA.

Assignment of participants to cohorts was predicated upon participant-reported clinical history. Either two negative PCRs, clearance, or symptom resolution qualified Cohort 3 donors as recovered. The V and J ends lost 2 bases and 7 bases respectively, with 11 bases between them. Germline V gene lookup returns CDR1 SGHTA and CDR2 FQGTGA. The CDR3 has 13 amino acids. The protocol was immunoSEQ multiplex PCR, while the TCRdb copy is restricted to in-frame clones and leaves out a portion. The data contain hundreds of thousands of clones, around 87% of them singletons. The sequence was obtained from a young woman who had recovered from COVID-19. Sequenced input: PBMCs or T cells enriched from blood (not recorded which). The chain employs TRBV7-3 and TRBJ1-2; maybe TRBD1 (6 bases). In nucleotides, the CDR3 is TGTGCCAGCAGCTTACGCAGGGGCGGTGGCTACACCTTC. This codes for CASSLRRGGGYTF.